This T cell receptor (beta chain) appears in the sequencing data of a study of blood T cell repertoires in COVID-19. As for the study in general: Samples representing acute and convalescent COVID-19 were sourced from the United States, Italy and Spain.

The V gene lost 4 bases and the J gene lost 7 bases, with 17 bases spanning the gap. CDR1 and CDR2 from the germline V gene are GTSNPN and SVGIG (reference sequence). CDR3 length: 14 amino acids. Clones were sequenced by immunoSEQ multiplex PCR, and TCRdb holds only the in-frame ones, with some missing. The sample lists about 300,000 clones; 88% were seen once. The rearrangement uses TRBV30 and TRBJ2-1; tentatively, D is TRBD1 (6 bases). Sample: peripheral blood. The TCR originated in a woman in her 30s with COVID-19, enrolled during active disease. The CDR3 sequence is CAWNGGRTLNEQFF. The CDR3 region has the DNA TGTGCCTGGAATGGGGGCAGGACTCTTAATGAGCAGTTCTTC.